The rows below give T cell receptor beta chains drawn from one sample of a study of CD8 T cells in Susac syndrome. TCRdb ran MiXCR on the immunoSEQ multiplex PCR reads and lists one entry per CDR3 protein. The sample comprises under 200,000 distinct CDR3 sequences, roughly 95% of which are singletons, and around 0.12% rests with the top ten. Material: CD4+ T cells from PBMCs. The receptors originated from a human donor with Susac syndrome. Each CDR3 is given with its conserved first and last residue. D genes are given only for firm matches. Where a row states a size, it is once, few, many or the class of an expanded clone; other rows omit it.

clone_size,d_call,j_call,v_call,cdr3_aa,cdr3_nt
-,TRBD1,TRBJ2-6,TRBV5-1,CASSLTGTGSSGANVLTF,TGCGCCAGCAGCTTAACCGGGACAGGATCCTCTGGGGCCAACGTCCTGACTTTC
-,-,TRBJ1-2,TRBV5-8,CASSLGASGYTF,TGTGCCAGCAGCTTGGGGGCCTCTGGCTACACCTTC
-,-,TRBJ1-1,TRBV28,CASSPIGEGGTEAFF,TGTGCCAGCAGCCCCATAGGGGAGGGGGGCACTGAAGCTTTCTTT
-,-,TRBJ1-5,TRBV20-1,CSGRRGGNNQPQHF,TGCAGTGGTAGGCGGGGAGGGAACAATCAGCCCCAGCATTTT
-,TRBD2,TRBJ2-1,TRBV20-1,CSARDSGRAGNEQFF,TGCAGTGCTAGAGATAGCGGGAGGGCGGGGAATGAGCAGTTCTTC
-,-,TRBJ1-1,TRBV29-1,CSVAPGTGTEAFF,TGCAGCGTTGCCCCAGGGACGGGGACTGAAGCTTTCTTT
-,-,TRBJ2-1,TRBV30,CAWDFSDNEQFF,TGTGCCTGGGATTTCTCAGACAATGAGCAGTTCTTC
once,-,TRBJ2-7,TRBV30,CAWSVGEPYEQYF,TGTGCCTGGAGTGTCGGGGAACCCTACGAGCAGTACTTC
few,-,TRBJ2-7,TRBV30,CAWGNYEQYF,TGTGCCTGGGGGAACTACGAGCAGTACTTC
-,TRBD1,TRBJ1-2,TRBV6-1,CASSPQGQGGNYGYTF,TGTGCCAGCAGTCCACAAGGACAGGGGGGTAACTATGGCTACACCTTC
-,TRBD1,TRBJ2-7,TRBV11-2,CASSADRAGEQYF,TGTGCCAGCAGCGCCGACAGGGCCGGCGAGCAGTACTTC
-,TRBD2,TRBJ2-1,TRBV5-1,CASSFSLAVYNEQFF,TGCGCCAGCAGCTTCTCACTAGCGGTCTACAATGAGCAGTTCTTC
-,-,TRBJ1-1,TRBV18,CASSAYQVPNTEAFF,TGTGCCAGCTCGGCTTATCAGGTTCCGAACACTGAAGCTTTCTTT
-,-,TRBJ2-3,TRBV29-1,CSARGDTSTDTQYF,TGCAGCGCCCGCGGGGACACTTCCACAGATACGCAGTATTTT
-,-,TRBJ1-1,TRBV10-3,CAIRADGSEAFF,TGTGCCATCAGAGCAGACGGGAGTGAAGCTTTCTTT
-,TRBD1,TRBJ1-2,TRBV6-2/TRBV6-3,CASSPGGTVNGYTF,TGTGCCAGCTCCCCGGGCGGGACAGTTAATGGCTACACCTTC
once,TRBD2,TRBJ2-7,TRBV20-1,CSGRALEQYF,TGCAGCGGGAGGGCCCTCGAGCAGTACTTC
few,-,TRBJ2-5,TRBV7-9,CASGPQETQYF,TGTGCCAGCGGTCCCCAAGAGACCCAGTACTTC
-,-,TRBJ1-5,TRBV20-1,CSATQGLGQPQHF,TGCAGTGCTACCCAGGGGCTGGGTCAGCCCCAGCATTTT
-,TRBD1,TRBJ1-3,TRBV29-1,CSVQGDTIYF,TGCAGCGTGCAGGGGGACACCATATATTTT
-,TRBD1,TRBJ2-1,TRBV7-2,CASSAGQGGEQFF,TGTGCCAGCAGCGCGGGACAGGGCGGTGAGCAGTTCTTC
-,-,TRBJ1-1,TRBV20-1,CSATFTPAFF,TGCAGTGCAACCTTTACCCCAGCTTTCTTT
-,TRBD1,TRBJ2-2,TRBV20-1,CSASVTGVHTGELFF,TGCAGTGCTTCTGTGACAGGGGTGCACACCGGGGAGCTGTTTTTT
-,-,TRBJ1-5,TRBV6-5,CASSYGVGENQPQHF,TGTGCCAGCAGTTACGGGGTGGGGGAGAATCAGCCCCAGCATTTT
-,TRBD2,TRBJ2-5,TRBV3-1,CASSRSGQETQYF,TGTGCCAGCAGCCGTAGCGGGCAAGAGACCCAGTACTTC
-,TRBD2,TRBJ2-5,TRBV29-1,CSVDGRGGGETQYF,TGCAGCGTTGATGGGCGCGGGGGGGGAGAGACCCAGTACTTC
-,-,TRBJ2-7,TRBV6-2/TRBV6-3,CASSSPIYEQYF,TGTGCCAGCAGTTCCCCGATTTACGAGCAGTACTTC
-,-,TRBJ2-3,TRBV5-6,CASSLVSFKDTQYF,TGTGCCAGCAGCTTGGTTTCGTTCAAAGATACGCAGTATTTT
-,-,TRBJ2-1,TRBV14,CASSHGAGQFF,TGTGCCAGCAGCCATGGTGCGGGGCAGTTCTTC
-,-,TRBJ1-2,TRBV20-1,CSAREYYGSYTF,TGCAGTGCTAGAGAATACTATGGTAGCTACACCTTC
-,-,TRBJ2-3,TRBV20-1,CSATSGGSTDTQYF,TGCAGTGCTACCTCCGGGGGATCCACAGATACGCAGTATTTT
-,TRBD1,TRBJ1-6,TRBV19,CASSFRGTANSNNSPLHF,TGTGCCAGTAGTTTCCGCGGGACAGCGAACTCAAATAATTCACCCCTCCACTTT
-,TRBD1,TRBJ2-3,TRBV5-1,CASSQGTATDTQYF,TGCGCCAGCAGCCAGGGGACAGCCACAGATACGCAGTATTTT
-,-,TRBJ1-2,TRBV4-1,CASSHVSRGDYGYTF,TGCGCCAGCAGCCATGTGTCCCGCGGGGACTATGGCTACACCTTC
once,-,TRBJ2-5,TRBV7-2,CASSFFGGQETQYF,TGTGCCAGCAGCTTTTTCGGGGGTCAAGAGACCCAGTACTTC
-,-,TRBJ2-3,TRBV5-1,CASSVQGLSTDTQYF,TGCGCCAGCAGTGTACAGGGATTAAGCACAGATACGCAGTATTTT
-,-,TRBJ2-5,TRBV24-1,CATSDVLPGSETQYF,TGTGCCACCAGTGATGTGCTTCCGGGGTCGGAGACCCAGTACTTC
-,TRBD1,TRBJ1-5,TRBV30,CAWAGTGNQPQHF,TGTGCCTGGGCCGGGACAGGGAATCAGCCCCAGCATTTT
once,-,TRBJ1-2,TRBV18,CASSPGLSGYTF,TGTGCCAGCTCACCAGGTCTAAGTGGCTACACCTTC
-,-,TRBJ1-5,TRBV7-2,CASSFMGMDQPQHF,TGTGCCAGCAGCTTTATGGGGATGGATCAGCCCCAGCATTTT
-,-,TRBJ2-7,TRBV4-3,CASSQDLRDNYEQYF,TGCGCCAGCAGCCAAGACTTACGGGACAACTACGAGCAGTACTTC
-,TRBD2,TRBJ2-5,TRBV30,CAWSVLGEGTQYF,TGTGCCTGGAGTGTACTTGGGGAGGGGACCCAGTACTTC
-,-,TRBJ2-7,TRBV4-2,CASSQSHGRDEQYF,TGTGCCAGCAGCCAATCCCATGGCAGGGACGAGCAGTACTTC
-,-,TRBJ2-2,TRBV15,CATSRDLDSNGELFF,TGTGCCACCAGCAGAGATCTGGACAGTAACGGGGAGCTGTTTTTT
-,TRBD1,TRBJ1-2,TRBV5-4,CASRPGQANFYTF,TGTGCCAGCAGACCCGGACAGGCGAATTTCTACACCTTC
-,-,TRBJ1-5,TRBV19,CASTWEVADNQPQHF,TGTGCCAGTACTTGGGAGGTCGCTGACAATCAGCCCCAGCATTTT
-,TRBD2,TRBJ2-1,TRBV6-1,CASSERRGGGNEQFF,TGTGCCAGCAGTGAAAGGCGGGGGGGCGGCAATGAGCAGTTCTTC
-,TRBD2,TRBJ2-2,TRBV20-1,CSARDKLAGDGELFF,TGCAGTGCTAGAGATAAACTAGCGGGAGACGGGGAGCTGTTTTTT